This T cell receptor (beta chain) came from a study of vaccination and CD4 T cells after COVID-19. Across the study: Post-vaccine sampling followed dose two by a median around 74 days (range 14 to 241).

Notes on this clonotype: Its antigen is not identified.

The germline V gene encodes CDR1 SGHNT and CDR2 YENEEA. This CDR3 has 15 residues. The J segment lost 0 bases and the V segment lost 5 bases, leaving 4 bases of the junction unmatched. With the Oncomine TCR Beta short-read assay, DNA from cultured CD4+ T cells was sequenced. One entry per CDR3 protein, called by TCRdb with MiXCR from the PCR reads. The table includes under 15,000 distinct CDR3 sequences, 41% detected once. Treatment: approximately nine-day PBMC culture with coronavirus spike peptide pools or control peptides (ViraFEST assay). Both day 3 and day 7 involved replacing half of the medium with fresh IL-2 medium.

This chain uses TRBV11-3 with TRBJ2-7, with 10 bases lining up with TRBD2. Sequences were derived from CD4+ T cells from blood, cultured in vitro, sampled after SARS-CoV-2 vaccination. This receptor was taken from a human donor who had recovered from COVID-19. In DNA, the CDR3 is TGTGCCAGCAGCAGTACTAGCGGGACCTCCTACGAGCAGTACTTC. The encoded protein is CASSSTSGTSYEQYF.